Each of the 18 T cell receptor beta chains below was sequenced from the same sample in a study of CD8 T cells in Susac syndrome. Random hexamers were used to reverse transcribe about 0.45 to 1 ug of RNA. TCRdb analysed the immunoSEQ multiplex PCR reads with MiXCR anew, one entry per CDR3 protein. The table shows roughly 200,000 distinct CDR3 sequences, with about 95% occurring only once. Sequencing was done on a sample of CD4+ T cells from PBMCs. The receptors come from a human donor in good health.

The rearrangement links TRBV29-1 to TRBJ2-7, with 7 positions matching TRBD1. The CDR3 totals 12 residues. Unmatched junction bases numbered 2, after V lost 1 base and J lost 5 bases. From germline, CDR1 is SQVTM and CDR2 ANQGSEA. In nucleotides, the CDR3 is TGCAGCGTTGAAGTGACAGGGAACGAGCAGTACTTC. Protein product: CSVEVTGNEQYF.

This clonotype was observed a few times. This sequence joins TRBV6-5 and TRBJ2-7; 7 nucleotides agree with TRBD1. J gave up 3 bases and V 4 bases, and 3 bases lay outside the gene matches. In germline, CDR1 is MNHEY, CDR2 SVGAGI. This CDR3 contains 13 residues. CDR3 sequence reads: CASSSPGGYEQYF. CDR3 sequence (DNA): TGTGCCAGCAGTTCCCCAGGGGGCTACGAGCAGTACTTC.

The chain is built from TRBV20-1 and TRBJ2-2; D ambiguous. The CDR3 contains 12 residues. The V gene's germline CDR1 is DFQATT and CDR2 SNEGSKA (reference sequence). V gave up 4 bases and J gave up 1 base, with 4 bases separating them. The CDR3 protein is CSAIQNTGELFF. The CDR3 bases are TGCAGTGCTATCCAGAACACCGGGGAGCTGTTTTTT.

Note on this clonotype: The junction differs from germline at one of its ends, possibly a read error. The chain employs TRBV6-2 or TRBV6-3 and TRBJ1-2; no reliable D call. The CDR3 covers 11 residues. Germline lookup yields CDR1 MNHEY and CDR2 SVGEGT. The chain's CDR3 is CASSYENGYTF. The CDR3 DNA reads TGTGCCAGCAGTTACGAGAATGGGTACACCTTC.

The chain couples TRBV20-1 to TRBJ2-3; D may be TRBD2 (5 bases). Trimming removed 3 bases from V and 0 bases from J, with 10 bases in between. In germline, CDR1 is DFQATT, CDR2 SNEGSKA (reference sequence). The length of the CDR3 is 14 residues. The CDR3 sequence is CSASFRGSTDTQYF. The CDR3 DNA sequence: TGCAGTGCTAGTTTCCGCGGGAGCACAGATACGCAGTATTTT.

V usage is TRBV30 and J usage is TRBJ1-1; 7 bases are shared with TRBD1. Germline V lookup: CDR1 GTSNPN, CDR2 SVGIG (reference sequence). The CDR3 runs to 13 residues. The V segment lost 3 bases and the J segment 4 bases; nucleotides outside the gene matches: 5. This chain's CDR3 is CAWRGPGGTEAFF. For the CDR3, the DNA is TGTGCCTGGAGAGGCCCAGGGGGCACTGAAGCTTTCTTT.

The chain carries TRBV5-6 and TRBJ2-7, with D possibly matching TRBD1 (6 bases). Germline assignment: CDR1 SGHDT and CDR2 YYEEEE. This CDR3 is built from 13 residues. V lost 3 bases and J 6 bases, leaving 13 bases between the germline ends. The CDR3: CASSWDIRGEQYF. The CDR3 region has the DNA TGTGCCAGCAGCTGGGACATCCGCGGCGAGCAGTACTTC.

A few counts support this clonotype. This chain joins TRBV20-1 and TRBJ2-3, with a tentative D call TRBD2 (6 bases). In germline, CDR1 is DFQATT, CDR2 SNEGSKA (reference sequence). The CDR3 has 14 amino acids. Between the trimmed V and J ends, which lost 3 bases and 2 bases, there was a span of 12 bases. CDR3 loop: CSARQAGNTDTQYF. The DNA of the CDR3 is TGCAGTGCTAGGCAAGCGGGCAACACAGATACGCAGTATTTT.

V usage is TRBV6-5 and J usage is TRBJ2-5, with TRBD2 as a possible D gene (5 bases). Germline V gives CDR1 MNHEY, CDR2 SVGAGI. V gave up 0 bases and J gave up 2 bases, with 10 bases separating them. This CDR3 comprises 15 residues. CDR3 sequence reads: CASSYSTGDQETQYF. For the CDR3, the DNA is TGTGCCAGCAGTTACTCTACCGGGGATCAAGAGACCCAGTACTTC.

This chain joins TRBV29-1 and TRBJ1-2; D is undetermined. The CDR3 totals 10 residues. CDR1 and CDR2 from the germline V gene are SQVTM and ANQGSEA. The V end was cut by 5 bases, the J end by 3 bases, with 4 bases between. CDR3 residues: CSVWDYGYTF. CDR3 nucleotides: TGCAGCGTTTGGGACTATGGCTACACCTTC.

This clonotype was seen only once. This sequence joins TRBV5-1 and TRBJ1-1; 7 bases agree with TRBD1. Germline CDR1 is SGHRS and CDR2 is YFSETQ. After removal of 0 bases from V and 5 bases from J, the junction contained 4 bases not matched to a gene. CDR3 size: 14 residues. The CDR3 coding sequence is TGCGCCAGCAGCTTGGCCAGGGGGTATACTGAAGCTTTCTTT. Translation gives CASSLARGYTEAFF.

The rearrangement links TRBV19 to TRBJ2-1; no firm D call. Trimming pared 6 bases from V and 9 bases from J, leaving 18 bases between. CDR1 is LNHDA and CDR2 is SQIVND in the germline V gene (reference sequence). The length of the CDR3 is 14 residues. The CDR3 DNA reads as TGTGCCAGTAGCCGGCCTCCCGAAGTGGCTGAGCAGTTCTTC. This gives the protein CASSRPPEVAEQFF. Based on the CDR3 plus reference TRBV19 and TRBJ2-1, the full variable domain is DGGITQSPKYLFRKEGQNVTLSCEQNLNHDAMYWYRQDPGQGLRLIYYSQIVNDFQKGDIAEGYSVSREKKESFPLTVTSAQKNPTAFYLCASSRPPEVAEQFFGPGTRLTVL.

The CDR3 sequence: CSASGRAGRQTQYF. The CDR3 DNA follows: TGCAGCGCAAGCGGGAGGGCCGGCCGGCAGACCCAGTACTTC. The chain links TRBV29-1 to TRBJ2-5, with 10 bases identical to TRBD2. V shed 7 bases and J 6 bases; nucleotides not matched to a gene: 11. The germline CDR1 and CDR2 sequences are SQVTM and ANQGSEA. This CDR3 has 14 amino acids. Full variable domain (outside the CDR3, taken from reference TRBV29-1 and TRBJ2-5): SAVISQKPSRDICQRGTSLTIQCQVDSQVTMMFWYRQQPGQSLTLIATANQGSEATYESGFVIDKFPISRPNLTFSTLTVSNMSPEDSSIYLCSASGRAGRQTQYFGPGTRLLVL.

This clonotype was counted a single time. This rearrangement joins TRBV30 to TRBJ2-7; 13 positions match TRBD2. The V gene end was trimmed by 5 bases and the J gene end by 0 bases; junction bases not matched to a gene: 10. From germline, CDR1 is GTSNPN and CDR2 SVGIG (reference sequence). The CDR3 is 17 residues long. CDR3 residues: CAWSLAGGLRPSYEQYF. Written as DNA, the CDR3 is TGTGCCTGGTCACTAGCGGGAGGGCTTCGGCCCTCCTACGAGCAGTACTTC.

The CDR3 DNA is TGCAGTGCTAGTCGGGTTCAGGAGACCCAGTACTTC. Translating it yields CSASRVQETQYF. The chain links TRBV20-1 to TRBJ2-5; D is undetermined. Per the germline V gene, CDR1 is DFQATT and CDR2 is SNEGSKA (reference sequence). V was cut by 3 bases and J by 5 bases, with 10 bases left in between. The CDR3 covers 12 residues.

This chain links TRBV5-4 with TRBJ2-5; the D gene could be TRBD1 or TRBD2 (5 bases each). V was pared by 2 bases and J by 2 bases, with 10 bases between. This CDR3 is 14 amino acids long. The germline gives CDR1 SGHNT, CDR2 YYREEE (reference sequence). CDR3 coding DNA: TGTGCCAGCAGCTTTGATTGGGGGCAAGAGACCCAGTACTTC. This gives the protein CASSFDWGQETQYF.

The J gene is TRBJ1-2, the V gene TRBV3-1; TRBD1 agrees at 12 bases. CDR1 is LGHDT and CDR2 is YNNKEL in the germline V gene (reference sequence). V trimming: 5 bases; J trimming: 8 bases; junction bases outside the gene matches: 9. CDR3 length: 15 residues. The CDR3 reads CASSLLGTGGDGYTF. As DNA, the CDR3 is TGTGCCAGCAGCTTACTAGGGACAGGGGGCGACGGCTACACCTTC.

The rearrangement links TRBV20-1 to TRBJ2-1; D perhaps matches TRBD1 (6 bases). The CDR3 is 13 residues long. From germline, CDR1 is DFQATT and CDR2 SNEGSKA (reference sequence). V was shortened by 5 bases and J by 4 bases, with 12 bases between the two germline ends. This chain's CDR3 is CSAPGTPYNEQFF. The CDR3 DNA reads as TGCAGTGCTCCCGGGACACCTTACAATGAGCAGTTCTTC.